What follows is one T cell receptor beta chain and its context. V was cut by 4 bases and J by 5 bases, with 19 bases left in between. The CDR3 extends over 15 amino acids. Germline V lookup: CDR1 SGHRS, CDR2 YFSETQ. The source of the sample is a study of blood T cell repertoires in COVID-19. Study background: COVID-19 samples from acute and convalescent phases originated in the United States, Italy and Spain.

In the original workflow: For nucleated cells, counts were estimated from reference gene primer amplification. Profiling relied on immunoSEQ multiplex PCR, and the TCRdb table lists in-frame clones only, not all of them. V, J and clone size were drawn from that table, and D and trimming were deduced from the DNA. In the table there are around 40,000 clones, approximately 85% of which are singletons. What was sequenced was peripheral blood. The source of this sequence is a man in his 70s with acute or convalescent COVID-19. This chain links TRBV5-1 with TRBJ2-7; possibly TRBD1 for D (6 bases). CDR3 DNA sequence: TGCGCCAGCAGCAGGGGGATTTCCCTGGGAAACGAGCAGTACTTC. It translates to CASSRGISLGNEQYF.